This is a list of T cell receptor beta chains from one sample in a study of cytomegalovirus exposure and HLA in healthy donors. The table came from immunoSEQ multiplex PCR; TCRdb's copy has only in-frame clones and leaves some out. The table includes approximately 120,000 clones, 75% to 85% detected once. Sequences were obtained from PBMCs. All receptors derive from a man aged 30 to 45 in good health and CMV-seropositive. Both conserved end residues are part of each CDR3. The D gene is left open where the match is weak. Size is stated for part of the rows, as once, few or many counts, or as a class when the clone is expanded.

once	15	TRBD1	TRBV6-1	TRBJ1-5	TGTGCCAGCAGTGCACGGGACAGCCGATATCAGCCCCAGCATTTT	CASSARDSRYQPQHF
NA	15	TRBD2	TRBV7-3	TRBJ2-1	TGTGCCAGCAGATGGACTAGCGGGGGGAACAATGAGCAGTTCTTC	CASRWTSGGNNEQFF
NA	17	TRBD2	TRBV29-1	TRBJ2-1	TGCAGCGTCCGAGGGGTTTTGCGGGGGGGAGTGAACAATGAGCAGTTCTTC	CSVRGVLRGGVNNEQFF
NA	15	TRBD2	TRBV2	TRBJ2-1	TGTGCCAGCATGGCCGAGACAGCGGGGGGGGGTGAGCAGTTCTTC	CASMAETAGGGEQFF
NA	16	TRBD1	TRBV18	TRBJ2-1	TGTGCCAGCTCTCAAACAGGGGCGAGATCCTACAATGAGCAGTTCTTC	CASSQTGARSYNEQFF
NA	13	NA	TRBV28	TRBJ2-5	TGTGCCAGCTCCGGGACTTTCCAAGAGACCCAGTACTTC	CASSGTFQETQYF
NA	17	NA	TRBV6-1	TRBJ1-5	TGTGCCAGCAGTGAGGCCCGTGGGGGCTCGAGCAATCAGCCCCAGCATTTT	CASSEARGGSSNQPQHF
NA	13	NA	TRBV19	TRBJ1-1	TGTGCCAGTAGTATTACTAGGGACACTGAAGCTTTCTTT	CASSITRDTEAFF
NA	15	TRBD1	TRBV7-6	TRBJ1-1	TGTGCCAGCAGCCGGGACAGGGGCTTTAACACTGAAGCTTTCTTT	CASSRDRGFNTEAFF
NA	14	NA	TRBV18	TRBJ1-6	TGTGCCAGCTCGGATGCTGGAGGTAATTCACCCCTCCACTTT	CASSDAGGNSPLHF
few	14	NA	TRBV7-2	TRBJ2-5	TGTGCCAGCAGCTTCGGTGGGGGCGAAGAGACCCAGTACTTC	CASSFGGGEETQYF
NA	16	NA	TRBV23-1	TRBJ2-2	TGCGCCAGCAGTCACTGGATCCCACTAGAGTCCGGGGAGCTGTTTTTT	CASSHWIPLESGELFF
NA	18	TRBD1	TRBV7-8	TRBJ1-5	TGTGCCAGCAGCCCTCGGACAGGGGTGAACCCACTGGTACAGCCCCAGCATTTT	CASSPRTGVNPLVQPQHF
NA	14	NA	TRBV5-6	TRBJ1-1	TGTGCCAGCAGCTTAGAGGGTCTGAACACTGAAGCTTTCTTT	CASSLEGLNTEAFF
NA	16	TRBD1	TRBV15	TRBJ1-4	TGTGCCACCAGCAGAGACCCGACAGGGGAGAGTGAAAAACTGTTTTTT	CATSRDPTGESEKLFF
many	13	TRBD1	TRBV18	TRBJ2-7	TGTGCCAGCTCACCACAACAGGGGGGTGAGCAGTACTTC	CASSPQQGGEQYF
few	15	NA	TRBV2	TRBJ2-1	TGTGCCAGCATGGATAGCGAAAGCTCCTACAATGAGCAGTTCTTC	CASMDSESSYNEQFF
NA	18	TRBD1	TRBV5-1	TRBJ2-6	TGCGCCAGCAGCTCCATTACAGGGGGCTTCTCTGGGGCCAACGTCCTGACTTTC	CASSSITGGFSGANVLTF
NA	15	NA	TRBV4-1	TRBJ1-5	TGCGCCAGCAGCCAACAACAGGCCATCAATCAGCCCCAGCATTTT	CASSQQQAINQPQHF
NA	15	NA	TRBV5-6	TRBJ1-1	TGTGCCAGCTTTCCGGTGGGAGGTATAACCACCGAAGCTTTCTTT	CASFPVGGITTEAFF
NA	14	NA	TRBV5-5	TRBJ1-2	TGTGCCAGCAGCACGGGACTCCTAGACTATGGCTACACCTTC	CASSTGLLDYGYTF
NA	13	NA	TRBV2	TRBJ1-2	TGTGCCAGCAGGGCGGAAACTCTCTATGGCTACACCTTC	CASRAETLYGYTF
NA	16	TRBD1	TRBV13	TRBJ2-3	TGTGCCAGCAGCGGGCTGGGACAGGGGTCTACAGATACGCAGTATTTT	CASSGLGQGSTDTQYF
NA	17	TRBD1	TRBV2	TRBJ2-7	TGTGCCAGCAGTGAAGACGACAGGGGTGGTTCGTACGACGAGCAGTACTTC	CASSEDDRGGSYDEQYF
NA	18	TRBD2	TRBV10-2	TRBJ2-7	TGCGCCAGCAGTGAGTCGGGACTAGCGTCGAATCCCTCCTACGAGCAGTACTTC	CASSESGLASNPSYEQYF
NA	14	NA	TRBV6-5	TRBJ2-1	TGTGCCAGCAGACCGGACTACCTTTTCAATGAGCAGTTCTTC	CASRPDYLFNEQFF
NA	11	NA	TRBV29-1	TRBJ2-1	TGCAGCGTCCTACGCTCCAATGAGCAGTTCTTC	CSVLRSNEQFF
NA	13	TRBD1	TRBV6-5	TRBJ2-7	TGTGCCAGCCATAACAGGGGAGCCTACGAGCAGTACTTC	CASHNRGAYEQYF